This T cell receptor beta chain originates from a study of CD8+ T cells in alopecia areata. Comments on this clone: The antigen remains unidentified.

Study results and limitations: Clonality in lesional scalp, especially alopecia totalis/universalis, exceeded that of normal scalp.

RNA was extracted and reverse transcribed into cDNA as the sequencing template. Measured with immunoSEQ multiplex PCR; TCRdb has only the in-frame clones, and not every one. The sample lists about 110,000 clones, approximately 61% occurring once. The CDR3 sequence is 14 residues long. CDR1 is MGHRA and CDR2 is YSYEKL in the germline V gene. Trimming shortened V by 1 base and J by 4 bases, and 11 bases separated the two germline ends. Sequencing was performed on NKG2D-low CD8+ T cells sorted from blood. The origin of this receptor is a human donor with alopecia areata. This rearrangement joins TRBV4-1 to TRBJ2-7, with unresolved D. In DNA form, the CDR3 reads TGCGCCAGCAGCCAAGCACCTAGTCGATACGAGCAGTACTTC. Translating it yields CASSQAPSRYEQYF.